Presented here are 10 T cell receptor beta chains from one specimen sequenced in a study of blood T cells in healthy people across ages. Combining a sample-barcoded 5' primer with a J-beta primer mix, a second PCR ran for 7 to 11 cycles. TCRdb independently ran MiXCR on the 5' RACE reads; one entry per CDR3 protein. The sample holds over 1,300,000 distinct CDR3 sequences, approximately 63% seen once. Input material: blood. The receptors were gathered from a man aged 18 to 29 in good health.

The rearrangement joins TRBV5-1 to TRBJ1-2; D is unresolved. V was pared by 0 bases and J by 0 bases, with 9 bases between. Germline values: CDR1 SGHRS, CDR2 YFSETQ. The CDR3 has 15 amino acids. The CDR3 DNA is TGCGCCAGCAGCTTGGGAAGGTCTTCTAACTATGGCTACACCTTC. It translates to CASSLGRSSNYGYTF.

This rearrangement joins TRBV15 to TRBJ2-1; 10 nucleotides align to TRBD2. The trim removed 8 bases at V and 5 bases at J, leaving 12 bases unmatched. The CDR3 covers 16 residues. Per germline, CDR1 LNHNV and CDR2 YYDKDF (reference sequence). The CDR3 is CATRRASGSRNNEQFF. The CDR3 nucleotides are TGTGCCACCCGAAGGGCTAGCGGGAGTAGGAACAATGAGCAGTTCTTC.

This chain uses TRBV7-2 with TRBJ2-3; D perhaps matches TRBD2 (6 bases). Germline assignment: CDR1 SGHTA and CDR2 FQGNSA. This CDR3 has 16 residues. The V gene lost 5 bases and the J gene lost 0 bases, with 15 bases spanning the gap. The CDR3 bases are TGTGCCAGCAGCCCCCAGAGCGGGCCGAGCACAGATACGCAGTATTTT. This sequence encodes CASSPQSGPSTDTQYF.

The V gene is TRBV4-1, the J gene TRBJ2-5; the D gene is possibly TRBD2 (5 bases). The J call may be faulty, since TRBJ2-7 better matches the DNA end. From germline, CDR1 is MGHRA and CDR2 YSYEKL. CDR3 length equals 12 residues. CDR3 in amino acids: CASSTRGYEQYF. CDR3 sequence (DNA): TGCGCCAGCAGCACCCGGGGCTACGAGCAGTACTTC.

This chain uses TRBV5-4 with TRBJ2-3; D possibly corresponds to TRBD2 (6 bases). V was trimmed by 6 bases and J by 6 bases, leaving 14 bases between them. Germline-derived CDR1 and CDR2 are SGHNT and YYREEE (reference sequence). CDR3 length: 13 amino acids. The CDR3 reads CASKEGLPDTQYF. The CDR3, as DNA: TGTGCCAGCAAGGAGGGCCTGCCTGATACGCAGTATTTT.

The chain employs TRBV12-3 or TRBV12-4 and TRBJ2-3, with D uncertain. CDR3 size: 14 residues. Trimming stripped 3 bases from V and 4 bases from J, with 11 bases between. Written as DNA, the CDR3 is TGTGCCAGCAGTTTCGGCGGAAGGGCAGATACGCAGTATTTT. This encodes CASSFGGRADTQYF.

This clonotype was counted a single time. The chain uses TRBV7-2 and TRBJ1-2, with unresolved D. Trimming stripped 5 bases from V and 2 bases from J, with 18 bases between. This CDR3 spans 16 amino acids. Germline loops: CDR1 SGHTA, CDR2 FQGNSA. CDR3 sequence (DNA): TGTGCCAGCAGCCCCCGCGAGGTAGACTCCAACTATGGCTACACCTTC. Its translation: CASSPREVDSNYGYTF. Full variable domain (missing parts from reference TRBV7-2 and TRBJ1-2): GAGVSQSPSNKVTEKGKDVELRCDPISGHTALYWYRQSLGQGLEFLIYFQGNSAPDKSGLPSDRFSAERTGGSVSTLTIQRTQQEDSAVYLCASSPREVDSNYGYTFGSGTRLTVV.

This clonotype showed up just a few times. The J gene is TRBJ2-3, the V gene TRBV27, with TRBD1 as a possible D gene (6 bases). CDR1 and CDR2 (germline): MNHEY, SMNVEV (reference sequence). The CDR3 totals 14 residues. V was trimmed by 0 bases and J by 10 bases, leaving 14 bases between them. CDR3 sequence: CASSLSSTGYAQYF. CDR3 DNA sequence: TGTGCCAGCAGTTTATCCAGTACAGGGTATGCGCAGTATTTT.

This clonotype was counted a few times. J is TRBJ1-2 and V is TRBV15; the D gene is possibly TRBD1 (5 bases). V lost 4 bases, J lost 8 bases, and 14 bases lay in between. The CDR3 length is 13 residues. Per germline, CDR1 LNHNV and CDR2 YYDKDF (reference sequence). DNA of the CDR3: TGTGCCACCAGCACCCGGGGCAGTTACGGCTACACCTTC. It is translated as CATSTRGSYGYTF.

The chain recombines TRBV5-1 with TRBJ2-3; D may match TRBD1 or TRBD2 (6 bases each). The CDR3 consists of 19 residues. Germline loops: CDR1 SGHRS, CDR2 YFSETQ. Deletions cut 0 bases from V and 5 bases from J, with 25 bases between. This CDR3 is CASSLVRGGGGHKEDTQYF. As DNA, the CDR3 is TGCGCCAGCAGCTTGGTACGAGGAGGAGGGGGTCATAAGGAAGATACGCAGTATTTT.